The sequence of this TCR beta chain was determined in a study of T-cell memory formation after mild COVID-19 (dated by TCRdb to the early 2020s). In the study overall: TCR sequence clusters from the two donors were found to be largely donor specific. T-cell clones expanding and contracting after mild COVID-19 in two donors were tracked by longitudinal TCRalpha and TCRbeta repertoire sequencing. Two young, previously healthy adult volunteers made up the cohort, one male and one female. The research as a whole found: Only a couple of mild cases were covered in the study, and larger cohorts including severe cases with pre-infection samples were considered necessary. The second-wave clones that peaked on day 37 were not confirmed to be SARS-CoV-2 specific. From day 15 to 85, contracting clones showed balanced CD4/CD8 phenotypes, whereas a second wave of clones that expanded from day 15 to 37 leaned towards CD4+. The detection of some responding clones in pre-infection memory suggests that pre-existing cross-reactive memory T cells joined the SARS-CoV-2 response. Contracting CD4+ clones were located mainly in the CM and EM memory subsets, whereas CD8+ clones were found to be enriched in EMRA.

From cysteine to phenylalanine, the CDR3 is 13 amino acids long. Just the 39-base CDR3 DNA is kept, in frame starting at base 1. The junction carries 11 bases between V and J, which are trimmed by 4 bases and 8 bases respectively. Per the germline V gene, KGHDR is the CDR1 and SFDVKD is the CDR2. Ficoll-Paque density gradient centrifugation was used to isolate PBMCs. The sequencing machine was an Illumina NovaSeq 6000. Using 5'RACE with constant-segment primers, TCRalpha and TCRbeta cDNA libraries were constructed, with sample barcodes and unique molecular identifiers added in the process. RNA was extracted from every sample with Trizol reagent. The libraries were amplified in two PCR steps, and the second step added a second sample barcode and Illumina TruSeq adapters. Sequencing of the libraries was done on an Illumina NovaSeq, producing 2 x 150 bp paired-end reads. The original methods were these. The reads were demultiplexed and collapsed into UMI-guided consensus sequences using migec v1.2.7. Using mixcr v2.1.11, UMI consensuses were aligned to TRA and TRB V and J templates and then assembled into clonotypes. A clonotype was counted as expanded or contracted only when both edgeR and NoisET called the clonotype significant, with the noise models trained on biological replicates. For edgeR calls, a false discovery rate-adjusted p below 0.01 and a log2 fold-change threshold of 1 were applied. As an exploratory analysis of dynamics, max-normalized trajectories of the 1000 most abundant clonotypes were examined with PCA combined with hierarchical clustering. Separately sequenced CD4+ and CD8+ repertoires were used to assign the CD4 or CD8 phenotype of responding clones. The raw public reads went through TCRdb reprocessing: fastp at Q25, MiXCR clone calling, in-frame beta chains kept. Each record represents a unique CDR3 protein, reported with the most common genes and DNA among its rows. These V and J calls are TCRdb output, not the study's own analysis. Present in this sample are 200,000 to 250,000 distinct CDR3 sequences, around 25% of which were seen just once. The ten largest clones add up to around 10% of the sample.

In regard to this clonotype: Its recognized antigen is unknown. The record has no base qualities; no much larger clone is one base away.

Here the chain combines TRBV24-1 and TRBJ2-1; TRBD2 is a possible D gene, resting on 5 matching bases. Sequenced material: PBMCs or a T cell subset sorted from them (not recorded which). This clonotype was obtained from an adult woman who had mild COVID-19 (a few samples of this study predate the infection). The sample titles of this study are shuffled in the database, so cell type and time point are left out; the donor was told from shared clones. The CDR3 here reads CATSEGFGDEQFF. The nucleotide sequence is given as TGTGCCACCAGTGAGGGGTTCGGGGATGAGCAGTTCTTC.